This T cell receptor (beta chain) emerged from a study of blood T cell repertoires in COVID-19. This clone was seen more than once but under ten times. CDR3 length equals 15 residues. From germline, CDR1 is LGHNA and CDR2 YNFKEQ. Germline trimming cut 4 bases from V and 8 bases from J; bases unmatched to any gene: 13. The assay was immunoSEQ multiplex PCR, and TCRdb's table has in-frame clones only and misses some. Of 100,000 to 150,000 clones in the sample, roughly 86% were seen once. The sequence derives from a woman in her sixties or seventies with COVID-19, enrolled during active disease. The V call is TRBV4-2, the J call TRBJ1-2; 7 bases align to TRBD1. Input material: peripheral blood. The CDR3 DNA sequence: TGTGCCAGCAGCCTCCGGACAGGTCAAGAGGGCGGCTACACCTTC. Amino acids: CASSLRTGQEGGYTF.